This T cell receptor (beta chain) was obtained from a study of blood T cell repertoires in COVID-19. The repertoire was sequenced with immunoSEQ multiplex PCR; TCRdb's copy has only in-frame clones and lacks some. Here the sample spans 50,000 to 65,000 clones, around nine tenths being singletons. This clonotype was obtained from a human donor in a cohort sampled during active COVID-19. Sequencing input: peripheral blood.

The CDR3 nucleotides read TGTGCCAGCTCCCCCCGTCGGACAGCTCCCTCACCCCTCCACTTT. Translating it yields CASSPRRTAPSPLHF. V gene TRBV27 combines with J gene TRBJ1-6; the D gene is possibly TRBD1 (6 bases). The CDR3 is 15 amino acids. Germline V gene sequence: CDR1 MNHEY, CDR2 SMNVEV (reference sequence). V was cut by 8 bases and J by 10 bases, with 21 bases left in between.